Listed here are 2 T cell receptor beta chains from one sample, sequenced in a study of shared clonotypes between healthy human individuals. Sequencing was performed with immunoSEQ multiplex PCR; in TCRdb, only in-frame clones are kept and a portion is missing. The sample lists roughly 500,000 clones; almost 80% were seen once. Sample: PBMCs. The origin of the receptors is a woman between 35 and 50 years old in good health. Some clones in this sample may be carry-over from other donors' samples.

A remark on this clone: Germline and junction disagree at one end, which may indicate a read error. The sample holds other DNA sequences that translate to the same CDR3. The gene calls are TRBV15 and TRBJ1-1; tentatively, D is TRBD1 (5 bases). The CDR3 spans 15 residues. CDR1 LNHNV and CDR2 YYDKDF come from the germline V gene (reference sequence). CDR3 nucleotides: TGCGCCACCAGCAGAGATTCAGGGCCCGGCGCTGAAGCTTTCTTT. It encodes CATSRDSGPGAEAFF.

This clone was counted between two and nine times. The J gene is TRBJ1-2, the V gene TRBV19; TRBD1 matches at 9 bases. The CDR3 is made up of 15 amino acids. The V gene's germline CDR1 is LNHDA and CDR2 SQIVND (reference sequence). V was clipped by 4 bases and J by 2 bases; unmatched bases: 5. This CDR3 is CASSTPGQGNYGYTF. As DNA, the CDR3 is TGTGCCAGTAGTACACCTGGACAGGGGAACTATGGCTACACCTTC.